The T cell receptor beta chain under discussion was sequenced for a study of blood T cells in healthy people across ages. PCR was performed a second time for about 7 to 11 cycles using a sample-barcoded 5' primer and a J-beta primer mix. MiXCR, run by TCRdb on the 5' RACE reads, gives a single entry per CDR3 protein. The profile covers around 870,000 distinct CDR3 sequences, with under 30% appearing a single time and 15% to 20% taken by the ten largest. To note about this clonotype: This sequence may be a read error, since a much larger clone differs from it by one base.

In germline, CDR1 is MNHEY, CDR2 SMNVEV (reference sequence). The CDR3 runs 16 residues. After removal of 6 bases from V and 8 bases from J, the junction contained 11 bases not matched to a gene. The chain links TRBV27 to TRBJ2-1, with 12 bases aligning to TRBD2. The clonotype was recovered from a woman aged 80 or over in good health. The sequencing sample was made of blood. The CDR3 protein is CASSFLAGGGNDEQFF. DNA of the CDR3: TGTGCCAGCAGCTTTCTAGCGGGGGGGGGCAACGATGAGCAGTTCTTC.